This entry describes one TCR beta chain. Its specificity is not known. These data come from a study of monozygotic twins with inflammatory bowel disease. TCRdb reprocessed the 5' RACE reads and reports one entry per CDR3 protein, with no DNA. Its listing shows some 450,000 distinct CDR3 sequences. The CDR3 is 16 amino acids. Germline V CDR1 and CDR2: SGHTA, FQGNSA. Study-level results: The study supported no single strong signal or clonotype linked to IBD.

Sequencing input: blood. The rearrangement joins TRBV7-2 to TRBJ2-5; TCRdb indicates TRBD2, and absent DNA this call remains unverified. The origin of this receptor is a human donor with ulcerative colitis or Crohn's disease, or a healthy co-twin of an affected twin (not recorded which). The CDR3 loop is CASSPTGTSGTETQYF.